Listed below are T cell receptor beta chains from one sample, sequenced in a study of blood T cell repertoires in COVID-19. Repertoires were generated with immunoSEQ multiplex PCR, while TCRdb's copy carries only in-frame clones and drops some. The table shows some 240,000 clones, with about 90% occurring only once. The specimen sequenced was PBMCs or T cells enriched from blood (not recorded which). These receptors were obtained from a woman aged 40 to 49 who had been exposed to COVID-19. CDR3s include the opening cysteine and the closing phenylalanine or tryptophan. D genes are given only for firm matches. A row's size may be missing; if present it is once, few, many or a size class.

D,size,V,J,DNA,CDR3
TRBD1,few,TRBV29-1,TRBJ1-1,TGCAGCGTTGCCCAGGGGGCAGGCACTGAAGCTTTCTTT,CSVAQGAGTEAFF
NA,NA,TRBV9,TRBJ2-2,TGTGCCAGCAGCGTAGCGGGTACTAGGAATCCCGGGGAGCTGTTTTTT,CASSVAGTRNPGELFF
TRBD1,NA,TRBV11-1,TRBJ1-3,TGTGCCAGCAGCGCCCGGGACAGGGCCGGGGACACCATATATTTT,CASSARDRAGDTIYF
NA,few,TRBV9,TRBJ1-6,TGTGCCAGCAGCGGCAGCCAGGGAACCTATAATTCACCCCTCCACTTT,CASSGSQGTYNSPLHF
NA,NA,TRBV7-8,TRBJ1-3,TGTGCCAGCAGCCCCGGACAGAGCTCTGGAAACACCATATATTTT,CASSPGQSSGNTIYF
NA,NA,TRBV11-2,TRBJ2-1,TGTGCCAGCAGCTTAGAGCGGGTTGGGAATGAGCAGTTCTTC,CASSLERVGNEQFF
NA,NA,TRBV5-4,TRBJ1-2,TGTGCCAGCAGCTCGAAGAAAACCATCGGCGGGGGGCGGGATGGCTACACCTTC,CASSSKKTIGGGRDGYTF
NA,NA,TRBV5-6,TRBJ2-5,TGTGCCAGCAGCCTTACCCTCCCAGCTAGCGCGACAGAAGAGACCCAGTACTTC,CASSLTLPASATEETQYF
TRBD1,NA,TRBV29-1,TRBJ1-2,TGCAGCGTTGAAGATCGGGCAGGGGGAGATGGCTACACCTTC,CSVEDRAGGDGYTF
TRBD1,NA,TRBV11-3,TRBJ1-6,TGTGCCAGCAGCCAGGGGGTTTCGGCCCTCCACTTT,CASSQGVSALHF